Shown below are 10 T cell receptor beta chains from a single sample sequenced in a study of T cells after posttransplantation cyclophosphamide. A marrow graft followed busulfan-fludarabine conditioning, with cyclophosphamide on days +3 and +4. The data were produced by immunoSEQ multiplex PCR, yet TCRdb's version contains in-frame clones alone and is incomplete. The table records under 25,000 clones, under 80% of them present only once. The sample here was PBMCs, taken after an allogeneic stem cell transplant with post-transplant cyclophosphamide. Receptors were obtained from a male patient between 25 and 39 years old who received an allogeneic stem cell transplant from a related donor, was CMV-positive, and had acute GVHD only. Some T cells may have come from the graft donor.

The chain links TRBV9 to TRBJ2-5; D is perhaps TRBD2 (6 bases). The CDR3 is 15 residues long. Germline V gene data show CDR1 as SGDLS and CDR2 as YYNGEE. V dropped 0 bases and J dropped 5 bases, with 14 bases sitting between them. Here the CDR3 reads CASSVAGRGMETQYF. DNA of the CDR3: TGTGCCAGCAGCGTAGCTGGGCGCGGGATGGAGACCCAGTACTTC.

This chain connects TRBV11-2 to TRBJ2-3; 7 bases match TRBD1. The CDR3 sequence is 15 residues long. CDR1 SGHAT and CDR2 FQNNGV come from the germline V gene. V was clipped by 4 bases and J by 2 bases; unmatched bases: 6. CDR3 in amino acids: CASSSRGQDTDTQYF. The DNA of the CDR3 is TGTGCCAGCAGCTCTAGAGGACAGGACACAGATACGCAGTATTTT. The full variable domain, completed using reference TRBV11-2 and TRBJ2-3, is EAGVAQSPRYKIIEKRQSVAFWCNPISGHATLYWYQQILGQGPKLLIQFQNNGVVDDSQLPKDRFSAERLKGVDSTLKIQPAKLEDSAVYLCASSSRGQDTDTQYFGPGTRLTVL.

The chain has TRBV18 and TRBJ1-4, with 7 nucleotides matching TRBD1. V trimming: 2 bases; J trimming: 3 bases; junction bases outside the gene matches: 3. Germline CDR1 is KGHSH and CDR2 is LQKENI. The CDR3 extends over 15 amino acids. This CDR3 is CASSPTGQPNEKLFF. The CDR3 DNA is TGTGCCAGCTCACCAACGGGACAGCCTAATGAAAAACTGTTTTTT.

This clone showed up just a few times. The CDR3 loop is CATNTRDTEAFF. The CDR3 DNA sequence: TGTGCCACCAATACCAGGGACACTGAAGCTTTCTTT. The chain joins TRBV2 to TRBJ1-1, with a weak D call TRBD1 (5 bases). The length of the CDR3 is 12 residues. Germline V lookup: CDR1 SNHLY, CDR2 FYNNEI. V was trimmed by 10 bases and J by 3 bases, leaving 12 bases between them.

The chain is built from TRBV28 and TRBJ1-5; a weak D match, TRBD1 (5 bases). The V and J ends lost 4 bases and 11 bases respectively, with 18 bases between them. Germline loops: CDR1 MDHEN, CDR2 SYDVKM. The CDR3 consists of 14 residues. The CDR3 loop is CASSSYAGRWSQHF. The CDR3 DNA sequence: TGTGCCAGCAGTTCGTACGCGGGACGGTGGTCCCAGCATTTT.

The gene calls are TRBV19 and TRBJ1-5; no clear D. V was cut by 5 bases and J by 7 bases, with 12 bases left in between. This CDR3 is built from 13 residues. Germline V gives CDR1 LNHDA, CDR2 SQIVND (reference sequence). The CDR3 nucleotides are TGTGCCAGTAGTCCCCAGGATTACCAGCCCCAGCATTTT. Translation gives CASSPQDYQPQHF. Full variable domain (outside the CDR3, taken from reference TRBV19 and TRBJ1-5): DGGITQSPKYLFRKEGQNVTLSCEQNLNHDAMYWYRQDPGQGLRLIYYSQIVNDFQKGDIAEGYSVSREKKESFPLTVTSAQKNPTAFYLCASSPQDYQPQHFGDGTRLSIL.

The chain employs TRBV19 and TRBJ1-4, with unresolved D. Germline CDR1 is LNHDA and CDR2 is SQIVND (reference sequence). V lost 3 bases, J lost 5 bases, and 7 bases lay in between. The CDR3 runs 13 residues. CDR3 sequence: CASSIRVNEKLFF. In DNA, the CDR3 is TGTGCCAGTAGTATCCGGGTGAATGAAAAACTGTTTTTT.

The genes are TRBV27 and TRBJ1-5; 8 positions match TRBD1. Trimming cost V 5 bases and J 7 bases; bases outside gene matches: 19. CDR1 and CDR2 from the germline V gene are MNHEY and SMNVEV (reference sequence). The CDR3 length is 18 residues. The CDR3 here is CASSTTGGSLILNQPQHF. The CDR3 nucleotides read TGTGCCAGCAGTACTACAGGGGGGAGTCTTATACTGAACCAGCCCCAGCATTTT.

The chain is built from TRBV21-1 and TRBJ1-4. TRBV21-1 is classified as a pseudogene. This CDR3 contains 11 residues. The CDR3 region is CASGGGNLLFF. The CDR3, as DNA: TGTGCCAGCGGGGGGGGGAATCTGCTGTTTTTT.

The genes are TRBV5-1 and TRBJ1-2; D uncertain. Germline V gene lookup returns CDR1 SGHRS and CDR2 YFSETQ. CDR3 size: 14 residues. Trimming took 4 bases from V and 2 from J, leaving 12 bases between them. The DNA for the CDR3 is TGCGCCAGCAGCCGAGAGGGCGGAAACTATGGCTACACCTTC. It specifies CASSREGGNYGYTF.